This is a list of T cell receptor beta chains from one sample in a study of a mutant IDH1 vaccine in newly diagnosed glioma. These receptors' targets are unknown. Only in-frame clones appear in the TCRdb table, and some are missing; sequencing was by immunoSEQ multiplex PCR. This sample carries 110,000 or so clones, roughly 90% of them seen once, and the ten largest clones take more than 0.55%. The input for sequencing was PBMCs, taken from a glioma patient whose treatment included an IDH1 peptide vaccine. Receptors originate from a woman aged 45-65 years with glioma. Each CDR3 is given with its conserved first and last residue. Each record gives: CDR3 protein, V gene, CDR3 length.

CASSLVVTSGSNEQFF,TRBV7-8,16
CASSEGTPLEQYF,TRBV10-2,13
CASRPGRTLNTEAFF,TRBV7-8,15
CASSLGGGLNTEAFF,TRBV11-3,15
CASKAGPSYEQYF,TRBV6-5,13
CASSLGRGNTIYF,TRBV27,13
CASSASFRTVTGELFF,TRBV9,16
CASSLHGFNEKLFF,TRBV28,14
CASSDGGWGTDTQYF,TRBV18,15
CASSLASAYEQYF,TRBV7-9,13
CASSPRGAGNSPLHF,TRBV27,15
CASSRTHLSSYEQYF,TRBV18,15
CASSTGRGAKAGYTF,TRBV28,15
CASSLVGINYGYTF,TRBV5-1,14
CAISETYNEQFF,TRBV10-3,12
CASTLGTRETQYF,TRBV28,13
CASSIGTSGNEQFF,TRBV7-8,14
CASSLRQALGEQYF,TRBV7-6,14
CASSFSGATYEQYF,TRBV2,14
CASSRSLVDYEQYF,TRBV27,14
CASSFGPPPGPSSYNEQFF,TRBV7-2,19
CASSFWTGWDPSSGNTIYF,TRBV28,19
CASRPPGLGTQETQYF,TRBV5-1,16
CASSLRIRGTEGTNEKLFF,TRBV7-9,19
CASSLAGTGETQYF,TRBV5-1,14
CASSESTGQLAKNIQYF,TRBV10-1,17
CSALGGQGGNEQFF,TRBV29-1,14
CSVVNSLGYEQYF,TRBV29-1,13